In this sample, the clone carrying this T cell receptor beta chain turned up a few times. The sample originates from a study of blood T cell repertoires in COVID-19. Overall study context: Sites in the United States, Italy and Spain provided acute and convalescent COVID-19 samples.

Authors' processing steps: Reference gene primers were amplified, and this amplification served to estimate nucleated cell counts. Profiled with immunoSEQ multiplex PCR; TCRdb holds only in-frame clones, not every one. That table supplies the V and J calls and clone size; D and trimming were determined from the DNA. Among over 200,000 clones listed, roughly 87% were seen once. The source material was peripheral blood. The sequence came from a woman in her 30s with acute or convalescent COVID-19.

The CDR3 here is CASSSPQGASRDIQYF. The CDR3 DNA reads TGTGCCAGCAGCTCCCCACAGGGGGCAAGCAGGGACATTCAGTACTTC. This chain joins TRBV11-2 and TRBJ2-4; 9 bases fit TRBD1. CDR3 length equals 16 residues. Germline values: CDR1 SGHAT, CDR2 FQNNGV. The V gene end was trimmed by 4 bases and the J gene end by 8 bases; junction bases not matched to a gene: 12.